The 27 T cell receptor beta chains below were found in one sample sequenced in a study of T cell responses to AZD1222 COVID-19 vaccine. The repertoire was sequenced with immunoSEQ multiplex PCR; TCRdb's copy has only in-frame clones and lacks some. The data contain 150,000 to 200,000 clones, approximately 95% of them singletons. The sample consisted of peripheral blood, taken on day 0 of AZD1222 vaccination. The receptors come from an adult in good health.

This sequence joins TRBV7-2 and TRBJ2-2, with TRBD1 as a possible D gene (7 bases). Germline-derived CDR1 and CDR2 are SGHTA and FQGNSA. V lost 5 bases to trimming and J lost 0 bases, with 10 bases between them. The CDR3 is 15 residues long. This chain's CDR3 is CASSAGQPNTGELFF. The CDR3 nucleotides read TGTGCCAGCAGCGCGGGACAGCCGAACACCGGGGAGCTGTTTTTT.

The rearrangement links TRBV9 to TRBJ1-3, with 8 positions matching TRBD1. Germline CDR1 is SGDLS and CDR2 is YYNGEE. After removal of 2 bases from V and 3 bases from J, the junction contained 7 bases not matched to a gene. This CDR3 contains 16 residues. The CDR3 DNA reads TGTGCCAGCAGCGTGGCCAGGGGGCGAGGTGGAAACACCATATATTTT. It translates to CASSVARGRGGNTIYF.

The gene calls are TRBV12-5 and TRBJ2-3; 9 bases match TRBD2. V dropped 7 bases and J dropped 1; count of bases not matched to a gene: 0. Germline assignment: CDR1 LGHNT and CDR2 FRNRAP. This CDR3 has 13 amino acids. In DNA form, the CDR3 reads TGTGCTAGTGCTAGCGGGGGCACAGATACGCAGTATTTT. It is translated as CASASGGTDTQYF.

The V gene is TRBV7-9, the J gene TRBJ1-1; TRBD1 matches 9 bases. This CDR3 comprises 15 residues. Trimming at V came to 4 bases and at J to 4 bases, leaving 7 bases not matched to a gene. Germline lookup yields CDR1 SEHNR and CDR2 FQNEAQ (reference sequence). CDR3 sequence reads: CASSSDRQGGTEAFF. The CDR3 nucleotides are TGTGCCAGCAGCTCAGACCGACAGGGGGGCACTGAAGCTTTCTTT.

This chain joins TRBV5-4 and TRBJ1-4; 9 bases align to TRBD1. Trimming took 4 bases from V and 7 from J; bases not matched to a gene: 14. CDR1 SGHNT and CDR2 YYREEE come from the germline V gene (reference sequence). The CDR3 has 17 residues. CDR3 DNA: TGTGCCAGCAGCCTGGTAAACGGGGGACAGGGAAGTGAAAAACTGTTTTTT. Translation: CASSLVNGGQGSEKLFF.

The rearrangement links TRBV4-2 to TRBJ1-3, with D uncertain. The V and J ends lost 0 bases and 0 bases respectively, with 12 bases between them. From germline, CDR1 is LGHNA and CDR2 YNFKEQ. This CDR3 spans 17 amino acids. For the CDR3, the DNA is TGTGCCAGCAGCCAAGAAAGAACCGGCAACTCTGGAAACACCATATATTTT. It codes for CASSQERTGNSGNTIYF.

This chain joins TRBV12-3 or TRBV12-4 and TRBJ2-2; no definite D call. V lost 6 bases and J 2 bases, leaving 7 bases between the germline ends. The CDR3 has 13 amino acids. CDR3 protein: CASSGPNTGELFF. The CDR3 coding sequence is TGTGCCAGCAGCGGCCCCAACACCGGGGAGCTGTTTTTT.

V gene TRBV7-9 combines with J gene TRBJ2-5, with a possible D match to TRBD2 (8 bases). Trimming left V 3 bases short and J 5 bases short, with 19 bases between. CDR3 length: 16 amino acids. The germline gives CDR1 SEHNR, CDR2 FQNEAQ (reference sequence). The CDR3: CASSFPGGLVVETQYF. DNA of the CDR3: TGTGCCAGCAGCTTCCCAGGGGGACTAGTGGTGGAGACCCAGTACTTC.

V gene TRBV19 combines with J gene TRBJ2-6; no firm D call. Per germline, CDR1 LNHDA and CDR2 SQIVND (reference sequence). The CDR3 sequence is 15 residues long. The V end lost 6 bases, the J end lost 0 bases, and 9 bases lay between the germline ends. CDR3 bases: TGTGCCAGTAGCTCTCGTAGCTCTGGGGCCAACGTCCTGACTTTC. As protein: CASSSRSSGANVLTF.

CDR3 protein: CASSPTGPNTPLHF. DNA for the CDR3: TGTGCCAGCAGCCCAACAGGGCCGAACACACCCCTCCACTTT. The chain carries TRBV7-9 and TRBJ1-6, with TRBD1 as a possible D gene (6 bases). Germline V CDR1 and CDR2: SEHNR, FQNEAQ (reference sequence). Trimming left V 5 bases short and J 11 bases short, with 16 bases between. The CDR3 contains 14 residues.

CDR3 in amino acids: CATKSSSYNEQFF. DNA for the CDR3: TGTGCCACTAAAAGTAGCTCCTACAATGAGCAGTTCTTC. This sequence joins TRBV2 and TRBJ2-1; D uncertain. The CDR3 totals 13 residues. CDR1 is SNHLY and CDR2 is FYNNEI in the germline V gene. The ends were cut back, 10 bases at V and 0 bases at J, with 10 bases in the middle. The whole variable domain, remainder taken from reference TRBV2 and TRBJ2-1, is EPEVTQTPSHQVTQMGQEVILRCVPISNHLYFYWYRQILGQKVEFLVSFYNNEISEKSEIFDDQFSVERPDGSNFTLKIRSTKLEDSAMYFCATKSSSYNEQFFGPGTRLTVL.

This clone has only a few counts. The gene calls are TRBV3-1 (or the pseudogene TRBV3-2) and TRBJ2-7, with 7 nucleotides matching TRBD2. This CDR3 contains 16 residues. In germline, CDR1 is LGHDT, CDR2 YNNKEL (reference sequence). J was trimmed by 5 bases and V by 1 base; bases with no gene match: 11. In DNA form, the CDR3 reads TGTGCCAGCAGCCAAGGGTTAGGGGCGGGAGAAGACGAGCAGTACTTC. It yields the protein CASSQGLGAGEDEQYF.

The chain couples TRBV5-4 to TRBJ1-1; D gene uncertain. V lost 1 base and J 3 bases, leaving 10 bases between the germline ends. CDR3 length: 14 amino acids. The germline CDR1 and CDR2 sequences are SGHNT and YYREEE (reference sequence). The CDR3 here is CASSLKTGDTEAFF. The CDR3 region has the DNA TGTGCCAGCAGCTTGAAGACCGGGGACACTGAAGCTTTCTTT.

The chain uses TRBV6-1 and TRBJ2-7; 10 nucleotides line up with TRBD2. This CDR3 is built from 15 residues. The germline V gene encodes CDR1 MNHNS and CDR2 SASEGT. Germline trimming cut 2 bases from V and 1 base from J; bases unmatched to any gene: 2. CDR3 nucleotide sequence: TGTGCCAGCAGTGAACCGGGACTAGCGTCCTACGAGCAGTACTTC. Translating gives CASSEPGLASYEQYF.

V is TRBV5-1 and J is TRBJ1-1, with D perhaps matching TRBD1 (5 bases). The CDR3 sequence is 15 residues long. Germline CDR1 SGHRS, CDR2 YFSETQ. Trimming took off 0 bases at V and 5 bases at J, with 14 bases between the two ends. CDR3 nucleotide sequence: TGCGCCAGCAGCTTGGGTCCAGGGAAGGTTACTGAAGCTTTCTTT. As protein: CASSLGPGKVTEAFF. The whole variable domain, remainder taken from reference TRBV5-1 and TRBJ1-1, is KAGVTQTPRYLIKTRGQQVTLSCSPISGHRSVSWYQQTPGQGLQFLFEYFSETQRNKGNFPGRFSGRQFSNSRSEMNVSTLELGDSALYLCASSLGPGKVTEAFFGQGTRLTVV.

V is TRBV24-1 and J is TRBJ1-6; D gene uncertain. Between the trimmed V and J ends, which lost 0 bases and 14 bases, there was a span of 16 bases. The V gene's germline CDR1 is KGHDR and CDR2 SFDVKD. CDR3 length: 15 amino acids. The CDR3 loop is CATSDLWVGKEALHF. DNA of the CDR3: TGTGCCACCAGTGATTTGTGGGTCGGAAAAGAGGCCCTCCACTTT.

This chain joins TRBV7-9 and TRBJ2-7; no reliable D call. Germline V gene sequence: CDR1 SEHNR, CDR2 FQNEAQ (reference sequence). CDR3 length equals 14 residues. V was pared by 1 base and J by 2 bases, with 9 bases between. CDR3 nucleotides: TGTGCCAGCAGCTTAGAGTACCGGCCCTACGAGCAGTACTTC. Its translation is CASSLEYRPYEQYF.

The CDR3 spells CASSYRDRGTGNTIYF. For the CDR3, the DNA is TGTGCCAGCAGTTACAGGGACAGGGGAACTGGAAACACCATATATTTT. The gene calls are TRBV2 and TRBJ1-3; 10 bases agree with TRBD1. V lost 5 bases and J lost 2; bases outside the gene matches: 6. Germline V gene lookup returns CDR1 SNHLY and CDR2 FYNNEI. This CDR3 has 16 residues.

The chain uses TRBV3-1 (or the pseudogene TRBV3-2) and TRBJ2-1; D gene uncertain. The CDR3 is 11 amino acids. The V end lost 4 bases, the J end lost 6 bases, and 4 bases lay between the germline ends. Germline loops: CDR1 LGHDT, CDR2 YNNKEL (reference sequence). The CDR3: CASSRTNEQFF. CDR3 coding DNA: TGTGCCAGCAGCCGAACCAATGAGCAGTTCTTC.

The rearrangement joins TRBV12-3 or TRBV12-4 to TRBJ1-1; no clear D. V lost 5 bases, J lost 3 bases, and 10 bases lay in between. The CDR3 consists of 13 residues. The CDR3 DNA sequence: TGTGCCAGCAGTCCTGACAAATACACTGAAGCTTTCTTT. This translates into CASSPDKYTEAFF.

The rearrangement links TRBV12-3 or TRBV12-4 to TRBJ2-7; D may match TRBD1 or TRBD2 (6 bases each). CDR3 length: 13 residues. V lost 7 bases and J 0 bases, leaving 10 bases between the germline ends. CDR3 in amino acids: CASTSGASYEQYF. The CDR3 bases are TGTGCCAGCACCTCGGGGGCCTCCTACGAGCAGTACTTC.

In this sample, this clone turned up once. This chain uses TRBV29-1 with TRBJ2-5; no definite D call. The CDR3 is 12 amino acids. Germline V gene data show CDR1 as SQVTM and CDR2 as ANQGSEA. Trimming removed 4 bases from V and 3 bases from J, with 9 bases in between. CDR3 coding DNA: TGCAGCGTTGGGTCTGGAAAAGAGACCCAGTACTTC. This sequence encodes CSVGSGKETQYF.

This clone occurred a few times. CDR3 protein: CASSRRDAPSGANVLTF. The CDR3 nucleotides read TGTGCCAGCTCCCGACGGGACGCGCCTTCTGGGGCCAACGTCCTGACTTTC. The gene calls are TRBV13 and TRBJ2-6; the D call may be TRBD1 or TRBD2 (5 bases each). Trimming removed 8 bases from V and 1 base from J, with 18 bases in between. The CDR3 spans 17 residues. CDR1 is PRHDT and CDR2 is FYEKMQ in the germline V gene (reference sequence).

This rearrangement joins TRBV14 to TRBJ1-4, with TRBD1 identical over 7 bases. The V segment lost 6 bases and the J segment 0 bases; nucleotides outside the gene matches: 10. CDR1 is SGHDN and CDR2 is FVKESK in the germline V gene. This CDR3 has 17 residues. CDR3 protein: CASSPPGQIATNEKLFF. The DNA of the CDR3 is TGTGCCAGCAGTCCACCGGGACAGATTGCAACTAATGAAAAACTGTTTTTT.

This clone was seen only once. This chain links TRBV6-5 with TRBJ1-1; TRBD1 might be the D (5 bases). The CDR3 totals 14 residues. V was pared by 2 bases and J by 4 bases, with 11 bases between. Germline CDR1 reads MNHEY; CDR2 reads SVGAGI. The CDR3 is CASSYPGPFTEAFF. The CDR3 nucleotides are TGTGCCAGCAGTTACCCAGGGCCGTTCACTGAAGCTTTCTTT.

V gene TRBV5-1 combines with J gene TRBJ2-7; D is undetermined. The V gene lost 5 bases and the J gene lost 3 bases, with 15 bases spanning the gap. The CDR3 sequence is 14 residues long. Per the germline V gene, CDR1 is SGHRS and CDR2 is YFSETQ. CDR3 residues: CASSTDTSNYEQYF. CDR3 sequence (DNA): TGCGCCAGCAGTACAGATACATCAAACTACGAGCAGTACTTC.

The genes are TRBV7-8 and TRBJ1-1; TRBD1 matches at 8 bases. CDR3 length: 15 amino acids. After removal of 3 bases from V and 1 base from J, the junction contained 4 bases not matched to a gene. Germline-derived CDR1 and CDR2 are SGHVS and FQNEAQ. The CDR3 sequence is CASSFLTGANTEAFF. The CDR3 coding sequence is TGTGCCAGCAGCTTCCTGACAGGGGCGAACACTGAAGCTTTCTTT. The full variable domain, rest sourced from reference TRBV7-8 and TRBJ1-1, is GAGVSQSPRYKVAKRGQDVALRCDPISGHVSLFWYQQALGQGPEFLTYFQNEAQLDKSGLPSDRFFAERPEGSVSTLKIQRTQQEDSAVYLCASSFLTGANTEAFFGQGTRLTVV.